These T cell receptor beta chains were read from a single sample in a study of shared clonotypes between healthy human individuals. Produced via immunoSEQ multiplex PCR; TCRdb's table is partial and in-frame only. This table has over 2 million clones, just under 95% appearing once. Material for sequencing was naive CD8+ T cells sorted from blood. The receptors were gathered from a man aged 18 to 30 in good health. CDR3s include the opening cysteine and the closing phenylalanine or tryptophan. A D gene is named only where the DNA matches it firmly. The size field is filled for only some rows; it gives once, few, many or a size class.

CDR3	DNA	size	D	V	J
CASSPTGGGGYTF	TGTGCCAGCAGCCCGACAGGGGGCGGGGGCTACACCTTC	-	TRBD1	TRBV5-4	TRBJ1-2
CASSRDSYEQYF	TGCGCCAGCAGCCGCGACAGCTACGAGCAGTACTTC	-	-	TRBV4-1	TRBJ2-7
CASSPFPAEGGNQYF	TGCGCCAGCAGCCCCTTTCCAGCGGAGGGGGGAAATCAGTACTTC	-	-	TRBV4-3	TRBJ2-7
CSARGRNEQFF	TGCAGTGCTAGAGGACGGAATGAGCAGTTCTTC	-	-	TRBV20-1	TRBJ2-1
CASSLSGDVNEKLFF	TGTGCCAGCAGCTTGTCAGGGGACGTTAATGAAAAACTGTTTTTT	-	-	TRBV13	TRBJ1-4
CASRPRHSGNTIYF	TGTGCCAGTAGACCCCGTCACTCTGGAAACACCATATATTTT	few	-	TRBV19	TRBJ1-3
CASSLERDRGYTF	TGTGCCAGCAGCTTAGAGAGGGATCGAGGCTACACCTTC	-	-	TRBV11-2	TRBJ1-2
CASRRTGLNEKLFF	TGTGCCAGCAGGCGGACAGGCCTTAATGAAAAACTGTTTTTT	-	TRBD1	TRBV6-5	TRBJ1-4
CASSAGTGGNEQFF	TGTGCCAGCAGCGCTGGGACAGGGGGGAATGAGCAGTTCTTC	once	-	TRBV21-1	TRBJ2-1
CAWSVHTEAFF	TGTGCCTGGAGTGTACATACTGAAGCTTTCTTT	few	-	TRBV30	TRBJ1-1
CASTQGGSSEQYF	TGTGCCAGCACCCAGGGGGGCAGCTCCGAGCAGTACTTC	-	-	TRBV11-2	TRBJ2-7
CASSSTGTGGWGETQYF	TGTGCCAGCAGTTCGACCGGGACAGGGGGCTGGGGAGAGACCCAGTACTTC	-	TRBD1	TRBV7-9	TRBJ2-5
CASSYGDVRGAFF	TGTGCCAGCAGTTACGGGGACGTGAGGGGAGCTTTCTTT	-	-	TRBV6-6	TRBJ1-1
CASSELMVRGVEGAPYEQYF	TGTGCCAGCAGTGAATTAATGGTTCGAGGAGTCGAGGGGGCTCCCTACGAGCAGTACTTC	-	TRBD1	TRBV6-1	TRBJ2-7
CASRIAVASTDTQYF	TGTGCCAGCAGAATAGCGGTGGCTAGCACAGATACGCAGTATTTT	-	-	TRBV27	TRBJ2-3
CASSLGAPGLADEQYF	TGTGCCAGCAGCTTGGGGGCTCCAGGACTAGCGGACGAGCAGTACTTC	-	TRBD2	TRBV5-4	TRBJ2-7
CASSLEPVSYSNQPQHF	TGCGCCAGCAGCTTGGAGCCTGTCAGCTATAGCAATCAGCCCCAGCATTTT	-	-	TRBV5-1	TRBJ1-5
CASSSLGLAAYNEQFF	TGTGCCAGCAGCTCACTCGGGCTAGCGGCTTACAATGAGCAGTTCTTC	-	TRBD2	TRBV7-6	TRBJ2-1
CASSPNRDRGVDTEAFF	TGTGCCAGTAGCCCAAATAGGGACAGGGGGGTAGACACTGAAGCTTTCTTT	-	TRBD1	TRBV19	TRBJ1-1
CASSQGTSGVPDTQYF	TGCGCCAGCAGCCAGGGGACTAGCGGTGTTCCAGATACGCAGTATTTT	-	TRBD2	TRBV4-3	TRBJ2-3
CASSLGSVGTGGMYEQYF	TGCGCCAGCAGCTTGGGTTCGGTTGGGACAGGGGGCATGTACGAGCAGTACTTC	once	TRBD1	TRBV5-1	TRBJ2-7
CASSLYGTSFYEQYF	TGTGCCAGCAGCTTATATGGGACTAGCTTCTACGAGCAGTACTTC	-	TRBD2	TRBV13	TRBJ2-7
CASSVAGTEAGELFF	TGTGCCAGCAGCGTAGCTGGGACCGAGGCCGGGGAGCTGTTTTTT	-	-	TRBV9	TRBJ2-2
CASSFVSGLGSYEQYF	TGTGCCAGCAGCTTTGTTTCGGGACTAGGGTCTTACGAGCAGTACTTC	-	TRBD2	TRBV13	TRBJ2-7
CASSQALGGGAWAETQYF	TGCGCCAGCAGCCAAGCTTTAGGCGGGGGGGCCTGGGCAGAGACCCAGTACTTC	-	TRBD2	TRBV4-1	TRBJ2-5
CASSMSSDSYEQYF	TGTGCCAGTAGTATGTCGTCGGACTCCTACGAGCAGTACTTC	once	-	TRBV19	TRBJ2-7
CSVDEGTILGEQYF	TGCAGCGTTGACGAAGGGACTATCCTCGGCGAGCAGTACTTC	once	TRBD2	TRBV29-1	TRBJ2-7
CASSQDLAGEETGELFF	TGTGCCAGCAGCCAAGATCTCGCAGGAGAGGAGACCGGGGAGCTGTTTTTT	-	-	TRBV14	TRBJ2-2
CASSEGAGPYEQYF	TGCGCCAGCAGTGAAGGGGCAGGGCCCTACGAGCAGTACTTC	-	-	TRBV4-3	TRBJ2-7
CASSQGAFGNTIYF	TGTGCCAGCAGCCAAGGGGCTTTTGGAAACACCATATATTTT	-	-	TRBV4-2	TRBJ1-3
CASSPAGAGGISQYF	TGTGCCAGCAGCCCAGCTGGAGCGGGAGGGATTTCGCAGTATTTT	once	TRBD2	TRBV7-9	TRBJ2-3
CSAPSGESYNEQFF	TGCAGCGCTCCAAGTGGTGAATCCTACAATGAGCAGTTCTTC	-	-	TRBV29-1	TRBJ2-1
CASTESGGWTEAFF	TGTGCCAGCACCGAAAGTGGGGGCTGGACTGAAGCTTTCTTT	-	-	TRBV6-5	TRBJ1-1
CASSSASDAPGTANYGYTF	TGTGCCAGCAGCTCCGCATCTGACGCCCCCGGGACAGCTAACTATGGCTACACCTTC	-	TRBD1	TRBV7-9	TRBJ1-2
CASSHGLAGWYEQYF	TGTGCCAGCAGCCATGGACTAGCGGGATGGTACGAGCAGTACTTC	-	TRBD2	TRBV14	TRBJ2-7
CASSPSSLGETQYF	TGTGCCAGCAGTCCCTCGTCCCTCGGAGAGACCCAGTACTTC	-	-	TRBV6-6	TRBJ2-5
CASSPAGGSYEQYF	TGTGCCAGCTCACCAGCGGGAGGATCCTACGAGCAGTACTTC	-	TRBD2	TRBV18	TRBJ2-7
CAWSTDNEKLFF	TGTGCCTGGTCGACAGACAATGAAAAACTGTTTTTT	-	-	TRBV30	TRBJ1-4
CASSLSREGYTDTQYF	TGCGCCAGCAGCTTGAGCCGGGAGGGTTACACAGATACGCAGTATTTT	once	TRBD2	TRBV5-1	TRBJ2-3
CSASLGQDQHF	TGCAGTGCTAGCTTGGGGCAAGACCAGCATTTT	-	-	TRBV20-1	TRBJ1-5
CASSPPHPTDTQYF	TGTGCCAGCAGCCCCCCCCATCCGACAGATACGCAGTATTTT	-	-	TRBV7-9	TRBJ2-3
CASSLSGGDGGYTF	TGTGCCAGCAGTTTATCAGGGGGCGATGGTGGCTACACCTTC	-	TRBD1	TRBV28	TRBJ1-2
CAWSGLPSDWAKNIQYF	TGTGCCTGGAGCGGGCTCCCCTCCGACTGGGCCAAAAACATTCAGTACTTC	-	-	TRBV30	TRBJ2-4